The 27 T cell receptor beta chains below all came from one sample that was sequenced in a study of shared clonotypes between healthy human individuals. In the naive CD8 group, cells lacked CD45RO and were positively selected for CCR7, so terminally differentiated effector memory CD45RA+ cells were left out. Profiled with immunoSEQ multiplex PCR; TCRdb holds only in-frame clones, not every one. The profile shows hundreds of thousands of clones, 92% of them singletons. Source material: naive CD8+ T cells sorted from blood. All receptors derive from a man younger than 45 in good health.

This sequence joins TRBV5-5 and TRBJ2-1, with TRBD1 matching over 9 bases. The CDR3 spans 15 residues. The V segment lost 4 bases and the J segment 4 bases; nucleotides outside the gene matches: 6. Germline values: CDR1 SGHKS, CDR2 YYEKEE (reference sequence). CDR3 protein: CASSRRDRAYNEQFF. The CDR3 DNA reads TGTGCCAGCAGCCGCCGGGACAGGGCTTACAATGAGCAGTTCTTC.

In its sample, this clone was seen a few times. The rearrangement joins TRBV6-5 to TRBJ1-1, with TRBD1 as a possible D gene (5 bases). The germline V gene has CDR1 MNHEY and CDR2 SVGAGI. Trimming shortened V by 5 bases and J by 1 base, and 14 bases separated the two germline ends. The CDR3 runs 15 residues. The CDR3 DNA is TGTGCCAGCAGTGGGGGGGGACTGTCGAACACTGAAGCTTTCTTT. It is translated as CASSGGGLSNTEAFF.

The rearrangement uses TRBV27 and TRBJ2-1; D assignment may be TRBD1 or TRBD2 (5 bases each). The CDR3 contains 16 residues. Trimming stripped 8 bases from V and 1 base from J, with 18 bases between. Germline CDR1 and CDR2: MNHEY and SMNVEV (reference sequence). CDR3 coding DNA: TGTGCCAGCCGTTCCGGGGCCACGAAGTCCTACAATGAGCAGTTCTTC. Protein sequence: CASRSGATKSYNEQFF.

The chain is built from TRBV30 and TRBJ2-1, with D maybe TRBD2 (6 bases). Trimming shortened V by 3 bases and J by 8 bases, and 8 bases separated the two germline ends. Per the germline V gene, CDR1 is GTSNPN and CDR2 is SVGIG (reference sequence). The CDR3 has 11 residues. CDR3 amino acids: CAWSPSDEQFF. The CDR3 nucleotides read TGTGCCTGGAGCCCTAGCGATGAGCAGTTCTTC.

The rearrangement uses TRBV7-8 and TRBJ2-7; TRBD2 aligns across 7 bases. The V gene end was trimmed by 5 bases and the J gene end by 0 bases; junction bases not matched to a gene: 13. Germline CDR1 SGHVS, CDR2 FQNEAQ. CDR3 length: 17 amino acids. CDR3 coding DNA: TGTGCCAGCAGCCCCCCGGGGGTGGGGGGGAACTCCTACGAGCAGTACTTC. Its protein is CASSPPGVGGNSYEQYF.

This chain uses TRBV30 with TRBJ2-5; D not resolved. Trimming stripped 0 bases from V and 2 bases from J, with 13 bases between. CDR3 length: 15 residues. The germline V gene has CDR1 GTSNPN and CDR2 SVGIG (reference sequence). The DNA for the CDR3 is TGTGCCTGGAGTGTTGGCCTGGGCCTGCAAGAGACCCAGTACTTC. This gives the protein CAWSVGLGLQETQYF.

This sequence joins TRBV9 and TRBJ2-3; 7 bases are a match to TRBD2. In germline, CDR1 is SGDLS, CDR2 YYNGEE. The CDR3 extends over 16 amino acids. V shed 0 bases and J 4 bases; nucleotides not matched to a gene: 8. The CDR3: CASSVAGGSGADTQYF. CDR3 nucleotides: TGTGCCAGCAGCGTAGCGGGCGGGAGCGGGGCAGATACGCAGTATTTT.

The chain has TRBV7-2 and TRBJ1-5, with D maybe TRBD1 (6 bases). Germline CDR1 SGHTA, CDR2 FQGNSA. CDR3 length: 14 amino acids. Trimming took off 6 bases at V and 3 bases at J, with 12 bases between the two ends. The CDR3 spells CASSTRGSNQPQHF. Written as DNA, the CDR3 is TGTGCCAGCAGTACAAGGGGGTCCAATCAGCCCCAGCATTTT.

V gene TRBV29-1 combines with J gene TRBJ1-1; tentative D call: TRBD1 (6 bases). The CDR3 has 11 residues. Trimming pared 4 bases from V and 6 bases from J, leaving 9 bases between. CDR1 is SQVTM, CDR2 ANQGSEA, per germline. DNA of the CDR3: TGCAGCGTTGGAGGGGGGGCTGAAGCTTTCTTT. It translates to CSVGGGAEAFF.

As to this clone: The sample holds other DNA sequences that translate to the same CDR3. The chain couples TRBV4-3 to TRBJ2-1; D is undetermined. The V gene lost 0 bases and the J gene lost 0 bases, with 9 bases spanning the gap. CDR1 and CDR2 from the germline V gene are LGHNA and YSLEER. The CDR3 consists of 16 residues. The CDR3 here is CASSQDGRSSYNEQFF. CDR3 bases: TGCGCCAGCAGCCAAGACGGACGGAGCTCCTACAATGAGCAGTTCTTC.

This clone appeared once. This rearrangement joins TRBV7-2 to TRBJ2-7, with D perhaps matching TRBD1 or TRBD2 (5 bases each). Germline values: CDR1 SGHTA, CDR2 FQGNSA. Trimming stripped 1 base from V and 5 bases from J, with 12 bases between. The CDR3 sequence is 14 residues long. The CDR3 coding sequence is TGTGCCAGCAGCTTAGTTGGCAGGGAGAACGAGCAGTACTTC. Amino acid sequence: CASSLVGRENEQYF.

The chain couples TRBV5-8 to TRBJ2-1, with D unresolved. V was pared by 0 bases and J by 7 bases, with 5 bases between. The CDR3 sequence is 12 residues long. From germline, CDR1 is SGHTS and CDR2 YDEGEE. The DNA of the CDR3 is TGTGCCAGCAGCTTGGGCCGGAATGAGCAGTTCTTC. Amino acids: CASSLGRNEQFF.

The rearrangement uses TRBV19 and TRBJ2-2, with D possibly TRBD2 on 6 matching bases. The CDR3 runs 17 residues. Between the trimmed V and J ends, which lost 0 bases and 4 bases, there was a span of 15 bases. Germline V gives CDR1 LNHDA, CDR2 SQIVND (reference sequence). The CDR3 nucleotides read TGTGCCAGTAGTATAGATGTTTTCGGGGGATCCACCGGGGAGCTGTTTTTT. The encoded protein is CASSIDVFGGSTGELFF.

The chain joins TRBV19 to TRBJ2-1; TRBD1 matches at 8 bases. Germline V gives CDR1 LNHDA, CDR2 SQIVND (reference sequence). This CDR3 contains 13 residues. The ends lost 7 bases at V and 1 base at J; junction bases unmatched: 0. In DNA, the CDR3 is TGTGCCAGTAACAGGGGGTCCTACAATGAGCAGTTCTTC. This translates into CASNRGSYNEQFF.

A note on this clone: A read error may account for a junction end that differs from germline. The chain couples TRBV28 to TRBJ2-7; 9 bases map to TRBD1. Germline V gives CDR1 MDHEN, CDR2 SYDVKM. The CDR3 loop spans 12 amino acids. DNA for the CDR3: TGTGCCAGCAGTGACAGGGGGATGCTCCTTTGCTTC. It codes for CASSDRGMLLCF.

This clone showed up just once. The CDR3 sequence is CASSFLGTSFPRSDASSYYEQYF. The CDR3 region has the DNA TGTGCCAGCAGTTTTCTCGGGACATCCTTTCCTCGGTCGGACGCCTCCTCCTACTACGAGCAGTACTTC. The chain joins TRBV28 to TRBJ2-7, with D tentatively TRBD1 (6 bases). The CDR3 is 23 amino acids. Between the trimmed V and J ends, which lost 3 bases and 3 bases, there was a span of 39 bases. Germline V gene data show CDR1 as MDHEN and CDR2 as SYDVKM. Filled out from reference TRBV28 and TRBJ2-7, the complete variable domain reads DVKVTQSSRYLVKRTGEKVFLECVQDMDHENMFWYRQDPGLGLRLIYFSYDVKMKEKGDIPEGYSVSREKKERFSLILESASTNQTSMYLCASSFLGTSFPRSDASSYYEQYFGPGTRLTVT.

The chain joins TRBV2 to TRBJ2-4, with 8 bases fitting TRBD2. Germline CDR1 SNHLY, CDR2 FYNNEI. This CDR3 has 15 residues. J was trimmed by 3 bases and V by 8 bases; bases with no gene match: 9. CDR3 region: CASLLLAAIKNIQYF. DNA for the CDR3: TGTGCCAGCCTCTTACTAGCGGCGATCAAAAACATTCAGTACTTC.

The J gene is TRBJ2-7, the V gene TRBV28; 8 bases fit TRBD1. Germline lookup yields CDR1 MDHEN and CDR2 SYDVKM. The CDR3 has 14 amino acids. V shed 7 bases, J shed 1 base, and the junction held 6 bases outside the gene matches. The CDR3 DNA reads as TGTGCCAGCACCCCGACAGGGGCGTCCTACGAGCAGTACTTC. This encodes CASTPTGASYEQYF.

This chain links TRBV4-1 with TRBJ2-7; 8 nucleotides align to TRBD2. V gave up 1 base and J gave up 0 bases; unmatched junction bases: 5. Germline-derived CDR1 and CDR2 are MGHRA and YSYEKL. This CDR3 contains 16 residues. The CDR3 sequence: CASSQGELAASYEQYF. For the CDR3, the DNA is TGCGCCAGCAGCCAAGGTGAACTAGCGGCCTCCTACGAGCAGTACTTC.

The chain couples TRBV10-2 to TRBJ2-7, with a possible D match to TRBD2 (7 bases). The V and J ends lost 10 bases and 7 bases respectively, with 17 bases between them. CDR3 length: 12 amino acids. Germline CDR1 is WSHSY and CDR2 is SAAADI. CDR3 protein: CATRGGPGEQYF. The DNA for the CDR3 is TGCGCCACTAGGGGGGGGCCCGGGGAGCAGTACTTC.

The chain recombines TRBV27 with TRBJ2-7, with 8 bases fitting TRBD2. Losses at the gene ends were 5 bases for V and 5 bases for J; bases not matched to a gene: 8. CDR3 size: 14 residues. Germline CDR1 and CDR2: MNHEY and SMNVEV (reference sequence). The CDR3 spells CASSMGLGGDEQYF. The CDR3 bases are TGTGCCAGCAGTATGGGACTAGGGGGGGACGAGCAGTACTTC.

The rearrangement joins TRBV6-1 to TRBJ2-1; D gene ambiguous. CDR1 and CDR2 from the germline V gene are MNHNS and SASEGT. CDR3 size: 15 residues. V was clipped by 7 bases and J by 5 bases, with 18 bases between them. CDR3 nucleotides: TGTGCCAGCATCGTCAAAGGGTTTAAGAACAATGAGCAGTTCTTC. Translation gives CASIVKGFKNNEQFF.

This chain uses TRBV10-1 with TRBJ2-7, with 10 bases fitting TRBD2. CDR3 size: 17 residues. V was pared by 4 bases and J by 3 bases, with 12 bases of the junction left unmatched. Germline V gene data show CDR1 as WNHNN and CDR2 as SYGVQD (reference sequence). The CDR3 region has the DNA TGCGCCAGCAGTGTAGGGGACAGACTAGCGGGTCTCTACGAGCAGTACTTC. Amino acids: CASSVGDRLAGLYEQYF.

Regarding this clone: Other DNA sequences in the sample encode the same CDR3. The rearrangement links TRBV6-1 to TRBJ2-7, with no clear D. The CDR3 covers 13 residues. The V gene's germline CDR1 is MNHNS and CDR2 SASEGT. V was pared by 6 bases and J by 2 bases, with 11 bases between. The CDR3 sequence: CASRDGRAYEQYF. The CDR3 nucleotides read TGTGCCAGCAGGGACGGACGGGCCTACGAGCAGTACTTC.

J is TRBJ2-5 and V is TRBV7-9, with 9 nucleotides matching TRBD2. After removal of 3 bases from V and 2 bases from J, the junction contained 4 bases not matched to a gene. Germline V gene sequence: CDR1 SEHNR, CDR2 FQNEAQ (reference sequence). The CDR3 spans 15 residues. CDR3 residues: CASSFPREGQETQYF. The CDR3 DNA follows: TGTGCCAGCAGCTTTCCGCGGGAGGGGCAAGAGACCCAGTACTTC.

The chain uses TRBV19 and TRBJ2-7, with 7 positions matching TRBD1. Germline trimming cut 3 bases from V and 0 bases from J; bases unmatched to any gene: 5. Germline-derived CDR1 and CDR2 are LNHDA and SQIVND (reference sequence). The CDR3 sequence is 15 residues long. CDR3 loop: CASSMFRGHSYEQYF. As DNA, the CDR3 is TGTGCCAGTAGTATGTTTAGGGGGCACTCCTACGAGCAGTACTTC.

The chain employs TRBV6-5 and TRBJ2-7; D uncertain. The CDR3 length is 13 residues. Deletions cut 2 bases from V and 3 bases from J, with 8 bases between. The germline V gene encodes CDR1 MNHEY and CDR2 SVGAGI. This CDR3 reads CASSYGPYYEQYF. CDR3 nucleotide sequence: TGTGCCAGCAGTTACGGGCCCTACTACGAGCAGTACTTC.